These 22 T cell receptor beta chains originate from one sample sequenced in a study of metastatic and nonmetastatic thyroid tumors (TCRdb year 2020). The method was PCR. This sample was sequenced with an Illumina HiSeq 4000. TCRdb's own reprocessing of the public reads used fastp at Q25 and MiXCR and kept productive beta chains. Here the sample has around 34,000 clones; 21% occur a single time. The ten largest make up about 3% of the sample. No treatment had been received by any patient before thyroid surgery. Sequencing was done on a sample of tumor tissue. These receptors were taken from a male donor with papillary thyroid cancer or a benign thyroid nodule (not recorded which). Some clones in this sample may be carry-over from other donors' samples.

The chain employs TRBV7-3 and TRBJ2-2; 7 bases line up with TRBD1. V shed 9 bases and J 5 bases; nucleotides not matched to a gene: 6. CDR3 length: 13 residues. Germline loops: CDR1 SGHTA, CDR2 FQGTGA. The CDR3 DNA reads TGTGCCAGAAGACTACAGGGGACCGGGGAGCTGTTTTTT. Translation gives CARRLQGTGELFF.

The chain couples TRBV19 to TRBJ2-7; 10 bases match TRBD2. Germline lookup yields CDR1 LNHDA and CDR2 SQIVND (reference sequence). Losses at the gene ends were 2 bases for V and 2 bases for J; bases not matched to a gene: 0. The CDR3 length is 14 residues. This CDR3 reads CASSILAGAYEQYF. The CDR3 nucleotides read TGTGCCAGTAGTATACTAGCGGGAGCCTACGAGCAGTACTTC.

This clone has at least ten counts. The chain recombines TRBV11-1 with TRBJ1-1; D possibly corresponds to TRBD1 (5 bases). V shed 2 bases and J shed 7 bases, with 14 bases lying between them. There are 14 residues in the CDR3. Germline-derived CDR1 and CDR2 are SGHAT and FQDESV (reference sequence). Here the CDR3 reads CASSLIGGKVEAFF. The DNA for the CDR3 is TGTGCCAGCAGCTTAATCGGGGGTAAGGTTGAAGCTTTCTTT.

This chain links TRBV7-2 with TRBJ2-7; D possibly matches TRBD1 or TRBD2 (6 bases each). V was clipped by 5 bases and J by 4 bases, with 18 bases between them. Germline CDR1 reads SGHTA; CDR2 reads FQGNSA. The CDR3 is 15 residues long. The CDR3 DNA reads TGTGCCAGCAGCCCCGCGGGTGGGGGGCAGTACGAGCAGTACTTC. Encoded protein: CASSPAGGGQYEQYF.

Only a few counts were recorded for this clone. The chain carries TRBV5-6 and TRBJ1-3; TRBD1 matches at 7 bases. The germline gives CDR1 SGHDT, CDR2 YYEEEE. J lost 4 bases, V lost 3 bases, and 10 bases had no gene match. CDR3 size: 16 residues. This chain's CDR3 is CASSSSRDSEGNTIYF. The CDR3 coding sequence is TGTGCCAGCAGCTCGTCCCGGGACAGTGAGGGAAACACCATATATTTT.

The rearrangement links TRBV6-1 to TRBJ2-6; D might be TRBD2 (5 bases). Trimming took off 10 bases at V and 9 bases at J, with 25 bases between the two ends. CDR3 size: 16 residues. Germline V gives CDR1 MNHNS, CDR2 SASEGT. Written as DNA, the CDR3 is TGTGCCACTACTACTAGTGCTAGCTCTGTGGTCAACGTCCTGACTTTC. This sequence encodes CATTTSASSVVNVLTF.

The rearrangement links TRBV29-1 to TRBJ1-1; TRBD1 might be the D (5 bases). Germline-derived CDR1 and CDR2 are SQVTM and ANQGSEA. The CDR3 sequence is 14 residues long. The germline V and J ends were trimmed by 0 bases and 6 bases, with 14 bases remaining between them. CDR3 loop: CSVEDFGGTAEAFF. The CDR3 DNA sequence: TGCAGCGTTGAAGATTTCGGGGGGACGGCTGAAGCTTTCTTT.

This clone has ten or more counts. Other DNA sequences in this specimen translate into the identical CDR3. The chain has TRBV6-1 and TRBJ1-1, with D unresolved. The CDR3 spans 15 residues. The V gene lost 8 bases and the J gene lost 4 bases, with 20 bases spanning the gap. Germline CDR1 is MNHNS and CDR2 is SASEGT. The DNA for the CDR3 is TGTGCCAGCGCGAGGCAGTCGGTGTTCCGCACTGAAGCTTTCTTT. Its protein is CASARQSVFRTEAFF.

Regarding this clone: One base away lies a much larger clone, so this may be a sequencing read error. DNA for the CDR3: TGTGCCAGCATCCCTGTGGGACGGGCCTACGAGCAGTACTTC. Translating gives CASIPVGRAYEQYF. The chain is built from TRBV6-1 and TRBJ2-7, with D perhaps matching TRBD1 or TRBD2 (5 bases each). CDR1 and CDR2 from the germline V gene are MNHNS and SASEGT. This CDR3 region has 14 residues. V was cut by 7 bases and J by 2 bases, with 15 bases left in between.

In its sample, this clone ranks as medium-sized. This sequence joins TRBV6-2 or TRBV6-3 and TRBJ2-7; 9 bases are shared with TRBD1. CDR1 is MNHEY and CDR2 is SVGEGT in the germline V gene. There are 14 residues in the CDR3. J gave up 2 bases and V 7 bases, and 6 bases lay outside the gene matches. CDR3: CASTRTGEPYEQYF. DNA of the CDR3: TGTGCCAGCACCCGGACAGGGGAACCCTACGAGCAGTACTTC.

The table lists this clone with a few counts. The chain combines TRBV24-1 with TRBJ2-1; D gene unclear. Germline V lookup: CDR1 KGHDR, CDR2 SFDVKD. V shed 5 bases and J shed 2 bases, with 6 bases lying between them. This CDR3 spans 13 amino acids. The CDR3 nucleotides are TGTGCCACCAGTGGTGAAGCCTACAATGAGCAGTTCTTC. Residues: CATSGEAYNEQFF.

This clone was observed at least ten times. Distinct nucleotide sequences in the sample also encode this CDR3. The chain joins TRBV5-1 to TRBJ1-4, with a weak D call TRBD1 (5 bases). Germline lookup yields CDR1 SGHRS and CDR2 YFSETQ. Trimming took off 4 bases at V and 2 bases at J, with 12 bases between the two ends. The CDR3 has 15 residues. CDR3 in amino acids: CASSGSGTTNEKLFF. For the CDR3, the DNA is TGCGCCAGCAGCGGCTCGGGGACGACTAATGAAAAACTGTTTTTT.

This chain uses TRBV5-1 with TRBJ1-2; D remains unclear. Germline values: CDR1 SGHRS, CDR2 YFSETQ. The CDR3 is 14 residues long. Between the trimmed V and J ends, which lost 0 bases and 6 bases, there was a span of 12 bases. CDR3 coding DNA: TGCGCCAGCAGCTTGGCTCCGGGGAGCCATGGCTACACCTTC. This codes for CASSLAPGSHGYTF.

This clone was found many times. The CDR3 reads CATRGDTDTQYF. CDR3 bases: TGTGCCACCAGGGGAGACACAGATACGCAGTATTTT. The genes are TRBV24-1 and TRBJ2-3; D possibly corresponds to TRBD2 (5 bases). Germline assignment: CDR1 KGHDR and CDR2 SFDVKD. This CDR3 contains 12 residues. V lost 7 bases and J lost 2, with 6 bases in between.

The table lists this clone with a few counts. CDR3 nucleotide sequence: TGTGCCAGCAGCCAAGTGGGGGATCTCGCCGGGGAGCTGTTTTTT. It codes for CASSQVGDLAGELFF. The chain links TRBV4-2 to TRBJ2-2, with D perhaps assigned TRBD1 or TRBD2 (5 bases each). CDR1 and CDR2 from the germline V gene are LGHNA and YNFKEQ. There are 15 residues in the CDR3. Trimming took off 1 base at V and 6 bases at J, with 12 bases between the two ends.

The chain recombines TRBV7-3 with TRBJ2-5; TRBD2 aligns across 8 bases. CDR1 is SGHTA, CDR2 FQGTGA, per germline. Trimming at V came to 4 bases and at J to 5 bases, leaving 9 bases not matched to a gene. The CDR3 totals 15 residues. The CDR3 is CASSSCLSGMETQYF. CDR3 coding DNA: TGTGCCAGCAGCTCCTGCCTTAGCGGGATGGAGACCCAGTACTTC.

Judged by abundance, this clone is medium-sized (0.01 to 0.1%). The CDR3 DNA reads as TGTGCCAGCAGTATATCCTACCCGGGGGGTGGCTACGAGCAGTACTTC. Translating it yields CASSISYPGGGYEQYF. This sequence joins TRBV6-2 or TRBV6-3 and TRBJ2-7, with 7 bases aligning to TRBD2. The CDR3 contains 16 residues. With V trimmed by 5 bases and J by 3 bases, 13 bases remained unmatched. Germline V gene sequence: CDR1 MNHEY, CDR2 SVGEGT.

Ten or more counts support this clone. A read error may be the cause here, since a much bigger clone is one base away. This sequence joins TRBV5-1 and TRBJ1-4; D is undetermined. V was pared by 3 bases and J by 0 bases, with 6 bases between. In germline, CDR1 is SGHRS, CDR2 YFSETQ. This CDR3 comprises 14 residues. CDR3 DNA sequence: TGCGCCAGCAGCTCGGGGACAACTAATGAAAAACTGTTTTTT. This translates into CASSSGTTNEKLFF.

This clone was found many times. Other DNA sequences of this sample code for an identical CDR3. The chain employs TRBV3-1 and TRBJ2-7, with D tentatively TRBD2 (5 bases). CDR1 LGHDT and CDR2 YNNKEL come from the germline V gene (reference sequence). This CDR3 comprises 16 residues. Trimming left V 0 bases short and J 3 bases short, with 15 bases between. The CDR3 here is CASSQDTAATVYEQYF. Written as DNA, the CDR3 is TGTGCCAGCAGCCAAGATACAGCGGCAACCGTCTACGAGCAGTACTTC.

For this clone: In this CDR3 the conserved last residue, phenylalanine or tryptophan, is missing, so a read error is likely. The rearrangement uses TRBV6-2 or TRBV6-3 and TRBJ2-5, with 13 bases fitting TRBD2. In germline, CDR1 is MNHEY, CDR2 SVGEGT. Trimming cost V 7 bases and J 4 bases; bases outside gene matches: 6. This CDR3 comprises 15 residues. The CDR3 coding sequence is TGTGCCAGCATCGACAGACTAGCGGGAGGAGAGACCCAGTACCTC. It yields the protein CASIDRLAGGETQYL.

This clone was detected many times. The CDR3 nucleotides read TGTGCCAGCAGGCCAGGGTTCCGGGATTCCTACGAGCAGTACTTC. The encoded protein is CASRPGFRDSYEQYF. The chain has TRBV6-1 and TRBJ2-7; either TRBD1 or TRBD2 may fit D (5 bases each). The germline V gene encodes CDR1 MNHNS and CDR2 SASEGT. The CDR3 extends over 15 amino acids. Trimming shortened V by 6 bases and J by 1 base, and 16 bases separated the two germline ends.

This clone was recorded at least ten times. The chain joins TRBV4-3 to TRBJ2-3; TRBD2 aligns across 8 bases. With 0 bases clipped from V and 5 bases from J, the junction kept 4 bases outside the gene matches. The CDR3 consists of 15 residues. Germline V gene sequence: CDR1 LGHNA, CDR2 YSLEER. The chain's CDR3 is CASSQDSGTRDTQYF. The CDR3 DNA follows: TGCGCCAGCAGCCAAGATAGCGGGACGAGAGATACGCAGTATTTT.